Each of the 25 T cell receptor beta chains below was sequenced from the same sample in a study of T cells in Graves' hyperthyroidism and ophthalmopathy. TCR beta CDR3 regions were amplified from RNA. A set of HTBI primers served as the primers for a first-round RT-PCR of the TCR CDR3. TCRdb reanalysed the multiplex PCR reads using MiXCR and keeps one entry per CDR3 protein. The sample has 300,000 to 400,000 distinct CDR3 sequences; approximately 15% are singletons. The sequencing input was blood. The receptor source for this set is a woman aged 55-70 years with Graves' hyperthyroidism.

Many counts were recorded for this clonotype. The chain links TRBV10-3 to TRBJ1-5, with 7 nucleotides matching TRBD1. V lost 4 bases to trimming and J lost 6 bases; unmatched junction nucleotides: 0. Germline V gene lookup returns CDR1 ENHRY and CDR2 SYGVKD. This CDR3 has 12 amino acids. Here the CDR3 reads CAISGQGQPQHF. CDR3 coding DNA: TGTGCCATCAGTGGACAGGGTCAGCCCCAGCATTTT.

This clonotype was seen a few times. One end of the junction fails to match germline, which may point to a read error. The chain links TRBV7-7 to TRBJ1-1; a possible D gene is TRBD1 (5 bases). Germline-derived CDR1 and CDR2 are SSHAT and FNYEAQ (reference sequence). This CDR3 comprises 17 residues. DNA for the CDR3: TGTGCTAGCAGCTTAGTGGGGCGACCGTTGGCAGGCACTGAAGCTTTCTTT. This sequence encodes CASSLVGRPLAGTEAFF.

This clonotype was found many times. The V call is TRBV3-1, the J call TRBJ1-2; D perhaps matches TRBD1 (5 bases). Trimming took off 0 bases at V and 6 bases at J, with 11 bases between the two ends. The CDR3 sequence is 14 residues long. From germline, CDR1 is LGHDT and CDR2 YNNKEL (reference sequence). The CDR3 protein is CASSQEWGTDGYTF. CDR3 DNA sequence: TGTGCCAGCAGCCAAGAATGGGGCACGGATGGCTACACCTTC.

This clonotype was observed many times. This chain links TRBV3-1 with TRBJ1-2; possible D gene TRBD1, 5 bases. Germline-derived CDR1 and CDR2 are LGHDT and YNNKEL (reference sequence). V dropped 4 bases and J dropped 4 bases, with 13 bases sitting between them. The CDR3 runs to 14 residues. The CDR3 DNA reads as TGTGCCAGCAGCCCGGGAGCAGGGCCCTATGGCTACACCTTC. Its protein product is CASSPGAGPYGYTF.

This sequence joins TRBV19 and TRBJ2-1; perhaps TRBD2 as D (5 bases). The germline gives CDR1 LNHDA, CDR2 SQIVND (reference sequence). This CDR3 has 15 residues. The germline V and J ends were trimmed by 2 bases and 2 bases, with 10 bases remaining between them. CDR3 sequence reads: CASSISGTTYNEQFF. In DNA, the CDR3 is TGTGCCAGTAGTATATCGGGAACTACCTACAATGAGCAGTTCTTC.

This clonotype was observed at least ten times. The chain joins TRBV29-1 to TRBJ1-2; D call uncertain. V lost 2 bases and J lost 4, with 8 bases in between. In germline, CDR1 is SQVTM, CDR2 ANQGSEA. This CDR3 has 12 residues. The DNA for the CDR3 is TGCAGCGTTGAACGAGGAGGCTATGGCTACACCTTC. This translates into CSVERGGYGYTF.

As concerns this clonotype: A much larger clone is a single base away; this may be a read error. V usage is TRBV7-8 and J usage is TRBJ2-1, with D possibly matching TRBD2 (5 bases). In germline, CDR1 is SGHVS, CDR2 FQNEAQ. CDR3 size: 15 residues. Trimming took 5 bases from V and 13 from J, leaving 24 bases between them. The CDR3 sequence: CASSPTRLIRETQFF. CDR3 bases: TGTGCCAGCAGCCCAACGCGGCTAATTAGGGAGACCCAGTTCTTC.

The chain recombines TRBV5-1 with TRBJ2-7; 8 positions agree with TRBD1. This CDR3 region has 14 residues. Trimming took 5 bases from V and 3 from J; bases not matched to a gene: 7. Germline CDR1 is SGHRS and CDR2 is YFSETQ. CDR3 sequence (DNA): TGCGCCAGCAGACGTCCAGGGGGCAACTACGAGCAGTACTTC. Translation: CASRRPGGNYEQYF.

This clonotype has at least ten counts. The rearrangement links TRBV13 to TRBJ1-2; perhaps TRBD1 as D (5 bases). This CDR3 region has 15 residues. Deletions cut 5 bases from V and 8 bases from J, with 21 bases between. Per the germline V gene, CDR1 is PRHDT and CDR2 is FYEKMQ (reference sequence). For the CDR3, the DNA is TGTGCCAGCAGCCCGAGAGGTGGGGGAAGCGAAGGCTACACCTTC. It specifies CASSPRGGGSEGYTF.

This clonotype showed up just a few times. The chain is built from TRBV12-5 and TRBJ2-6; D uncertain. This CDR3 has 19 amino acids. Trimming pared 5 bases from V and 0 bases from J, leaving 20 bases between. Looked up from germline, CDR1 is LGHNT and CDR2 is FRNRAP. The CDR3 reads CASGPFLWGFHSGANVLTF. CDR3 DNA sequence: TGTGCTAGTGGTCCTTTTTTGTGGGGTTTCCACTCTGGGGCCAACGTCCTGACTTTC.

This clonotype has a count of ten or more. The gene calls are TRBV9 and TRBJ2-3; D possibly corresponds to TRBD2 (6 bases). The germline V gene encodes CDR1 SGDLS and CDR2 YYNGEE. This CDR3 region has 14 residues. V lost 4 bases to trimming and J lost 3 bases, with 12 bases between them. The CDR3, as DNA: TGTGCCAGCAGCATACGGGAGCTTACAGATACGCAGTATTTT. The encoded protein is CASSIRELTDTQYF.

This clonotype was detected many times. V is TRBV12-3 or TRBV12-4 and J is TRBJ2-7; TRBD2 matches at 13 bases. Trimming at V came to 5 bases and at J to 0 bases, leaving 13 bases not matched to a gene. The CDR3 runs to 19 residues. The CDR3 DNA sequence: TGTGCCAGCAGTCAAAAAGAAGGGACTAGCGGGGTTTACTCCTACGAGCAGTACTTC. Protein product: CASSQKEGTSGVYSYEQYF.

In this sample, this clonotype turned up many times. The V call is TRBV28, the J call TRBJ2-1; 9 bases align to TRBD2. The V gene's germline CDR1 is MDHEN and CDR2 SYDVKM. The CDR3 extends over 14 amino acids. J was trimmed by 4 bases and V by 5 bases; bases with no gene match: 3. CDR3 nucleotide sequence: TGTGCCAGCAGTCGTAGCGGGAGTTACAATGAGCAGTTCTTC. Protein: CASSRSGSYNEQFF.

This clonotype was counted at least ten times. CDR3 nucleotide sequence: TGTGCCAGTAGCCCGACTAGCGACACAGATACGCAGTATTTT. This codes for CASSPTSDTDTQYF. The rearrangement links TRBV19 to TRBJ2-3, with TRBD2 matching over 8 bases. Germline V gene sequence: CDR1 LNHDA, CDR2 SQIVND (reference sequence). The CDR3 spans 14 residues. The trim removed 6 bases at V and 2 bases at J, leaving 4 bases unmatched.

The J gene is TRBJ2-6, the V gene TRBV7-9; D unresolved. Germline V gives CDR1 SEHNR, CDR2 FQNEAQ (reference sequence). Trimming removed 7 bases from V and 1 base from J, with 5 bases in between. This CDR3 has 13 amino acids. This chain's CDR3 is CASITSGANVLTF. Written as DNA, the CDR3 is TGTGCCAGCATTACTTCTGGGGCCAACGTCCTGACTTTC.

This clonotype appeared many times. As DNA, the CDR3 is TGTGCCAGCAGTCGCACCCCCGGGACAGGGTTCGGGGAGCTGTTTTTT. It encodes CASSRTPGTGFGELFF. The J gene is TRBJ2-2, the V gene TRBV28; 9 nucleotides agree with TRBD1. Trimming removed 5 bases from V and 7 bases from J; junction bases left unmatched: 11. Per germline, CDR1 MDHEN and CDR2 SYDVKM. The CDR3 extends over 16 amino acids.

The V call is TRBV6-2 or TRBV6-3, the J call TRBJ1-2; possibly TRBD1 for D (5 bases). The length of the CDR3 is 14 residues. Trimming removed 6 bases from V and 2 bases from J, with 13 bases in between. Germline loops: CDR1 MNHEY, CDR2 SVGEGT. The CDR3 spells CASRDGQLNYGYTF. As DNA, the CDR3 is TGTGCCAGCAGGGACGGACAACTCAACTATGGCTACACCTTC.

The chain carries TRBV5-8 and TRBJ1-3, with 9 bases lining up with TRBD1. Germline V CDR1 and CDR2: SGHTS, YDEGEE. There are 15 residues in the CDR3. The trim removed 2 bases at V and 4 bases at J, leaving 4 bases unmatched. The CDR3 loop reads CASSLQGAWGNTIYF. The CDR3 DNA is TGTGCCAGCAGCTTACAGGGGGCCTGGGGAAACACCATATATTTT. Complete variable domain (other parts from reference TRBV5-8 and TRBJ1-3): EAGVTQSPTHLIKTRGQQATLRCSPISGHTSVYWYQQALGLGLQFLLWYDEGEERNRGNFPPRFSGRQFPNYSSELNVNALELEDSALYLCASSLQGAWGNTIYFGEGSWLTVV.

Ten or more counts support this clonotype. CDR3 amino acids: CAWSRGQGSEKLFF. The CDR3, as DNA: TGTGCCTGGAGCCGAGGACAGGGGTCTGAAAAACTGTTTTTT. This rearrangement joins TRBV30 to TRBJ1-4, with 9 bases fitting TRBD1. The CDR3 extends over 14 amino acids. Per germline, CDR1 GTSNPN and CDR2 SVGIG (reference sequence). Trimming removed 3 bases from V and 7 bases from J; junction bases left unmatched: 6.

Notes on this clonotype: Since a much larger clone is just one base distant, this may be a read error. The chain has TRBV20-1 and TRBJ1-4; D not certain. The germline gives CDR1 DFQATT, CDR2 SNEGSKA (reference sequence). The length of the CDR3 is 14 residues. CDR3 sequence: CGARSGATNEKLFF. Here the CDR3 DNA reads TGCGGTGCTAGATCGGGAGCAACTAATGAAAAACTGTTTTTT.

This clonotype has at least ten counts. The V and J genes are TRBV7-6 and TRBJ2-3; 9 nucleotides match TRBD2. This CDR3 is 15 amino acids long. CDR1 and CDR2 (germline): SGHVS, FNYEAQ. With 9 bases clipped from V and 0 bases from J, the junction kept 7 bases outside the gene matches. CDR3 bases: TGTGCCAGTAGCGGGAGTCGGGCTAGCACAGATACGCAGTATTTT. It encodes CASSGSRASTDTQYF. Looking up the rest from reference TRBV7-6 and TRBJ2-3 gives the full variable domain: GAGVSQSPRYKVTKRGQDVALRCDPISGHVSLYWYRQALGQGPEFLTYFNYEAQQDKSGLPNDRFSAERPEGSISTLTIQRTEQRDSAMYRCASSGSRASTDTQYFGPGTRLTVL.

The rearrangement joins TRBV7-9 to TRBJ2-2; 11 positions agree with TRBD2. V shed 6 bases and J 4 bases; nucleotides not matched to a gene: 10. This CDR3 spans 17 amino acids. Germline loops: CDR1 SEHNR, CDR2 FQNEAQ (reference sequence). CDR3 bases: TGTGCCAGCAGTTCACTAGCGGGAGTAACGGGCACCGGGGAGCTGTTTTTT. Translation: CASSSLAGVTGTGELFF.

Many counts were recorded for this clonotype. The chain links TRBV11-2 to TRBJ2-7, with 8 bases identical to TRBD1. Trimming removed 6 bases from V and 7 bases from J; junction bases left unmatched: 5. Per germline, CDR1 SGHAT and CDR2 FQNNGV. This CDR3 contains 12 residues. The CDR3 nucleotides are TGTGCCAGCAGTACGACAGGGGTGGAGCAGTACTTC. Its protein product is CASSTTGVEQYF.

This clonotype was seen ten or more times. The genes are TRBV11-2 and TRBJ2-7; 8 bases are a match to TRBD2. The germline CDR1 and CDR2 sequences are SGHAT and FQNNGV. This CDR3 is 14 amino acids long. The trim removed 2 bases at V and 5 bases at J, leaving 5 bases unmatched. CDR3 bases: TGTGCCAGCAGCTTATCCGGGACTAGGAACGAGCAGTACTTC. Protein sequence: CASSLSGTRNEQYF.

This clonotype was detected many times. This chain uses TRBV12-3 or TRBV12-4 with TRBJ2-5, with D maybe TRBD1 (6 bases). CDR3 size: 14 residues. V shed 4 bases and J shed 5 bases, with 14 bases lying between them. Here the CDR3 DNA reads TGTGCCAGCAGTTCGACAGGTGGTGGGGAGACCCAGTACTTC. Protein sequence: CASSSTGGGETQYF.